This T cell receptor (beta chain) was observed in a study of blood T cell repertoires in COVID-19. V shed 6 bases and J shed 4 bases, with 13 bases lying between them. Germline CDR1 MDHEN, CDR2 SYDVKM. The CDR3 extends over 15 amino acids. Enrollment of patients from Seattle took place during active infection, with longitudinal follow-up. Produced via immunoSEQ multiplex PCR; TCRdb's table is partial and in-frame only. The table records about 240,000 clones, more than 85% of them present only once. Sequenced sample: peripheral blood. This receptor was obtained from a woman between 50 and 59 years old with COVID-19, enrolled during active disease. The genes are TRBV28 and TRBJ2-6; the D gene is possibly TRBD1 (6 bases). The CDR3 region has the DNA TGTGCCAGCAGCACACAGGGAGCCGGGGCCAACGTCCTGACTTTC. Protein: CASSTQGAGANVLTF.